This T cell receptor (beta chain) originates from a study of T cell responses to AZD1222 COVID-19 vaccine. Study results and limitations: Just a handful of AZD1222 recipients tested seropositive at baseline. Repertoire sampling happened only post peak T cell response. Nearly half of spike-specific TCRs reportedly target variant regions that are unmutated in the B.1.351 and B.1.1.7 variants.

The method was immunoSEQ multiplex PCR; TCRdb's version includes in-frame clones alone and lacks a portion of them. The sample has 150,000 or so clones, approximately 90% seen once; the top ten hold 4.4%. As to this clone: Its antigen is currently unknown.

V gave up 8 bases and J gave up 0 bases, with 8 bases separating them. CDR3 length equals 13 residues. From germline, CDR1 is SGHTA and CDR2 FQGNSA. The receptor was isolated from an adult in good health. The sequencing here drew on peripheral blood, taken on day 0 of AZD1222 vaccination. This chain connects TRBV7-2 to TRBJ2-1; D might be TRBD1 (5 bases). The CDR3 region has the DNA TGTGCCAGCCTGGACATCTCCTACAATGAGCAGTTCTTC. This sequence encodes CASLDISYNEQFF.